These T cell receptor beta chains were read from a single sample in a study of post-analysis software for immune sequencing data. TCRdb passed the PCR reads through MiXCR, listing each CDR3 protein once. The sample carries 700,000 to 900,000 distinct CDR3 sequences, about half recorded once. Sequencing was performed on blood. The receptor source for this set is a girl between 10 and 17 years old with multiple sclerosis. CDR3s include the opening cysteine and the closing phenylalanine or tryptophan. Fields, in order: CDR3 DNA, CDR3 protein, V gene, CDR3 length, clone size, D gene, J gene. D genes are given only for firm matches. Only part of the rows carry a size: once, few, many, or a class if the clone is expanded.

DNA: TGTGCCAGCAGCCCACTTTGGACAGACTATGGCTACACCTTC
CDR3: CASSPLWTDYGYTF
V: TRBV7-9
length: 14
size: few
D: NA
J: TRBJ1-2

DNA: TGTGCCAGCTCACCCCTCGGGGGGCACGAGACCCAGTACTTC
CDR3: CASSPLGGHETQYF
V: TRBV18
length: 14
size: NA
D: NA
J: TRBJ2-5

DNA: TGTGCCAGCAGTTTATTCTGGCAGGGGGGAGACAATGAGCAGTTCTTC
CDR3: CASSLFWQGGDNEQFF
V: TRBV27
length: 16
size: NA
D: NA
J: TRBJ2-1

DNA: TGTGCCAGCAGCTTAAGCGAGCGGGAGGGGGAGACCCAGTACTTC
CDR3: CASSLSEREGETQYF
V: TRBV7-9
length: 15
size: few
D: TRBD2
J: TRBJ2-5

DNA: TGTGCCAGCAGTGCCAGGACAGGGGACGTCGAGACCCAGTACTTC
CDR3: CASSARTGDVETQYF
V: TRBV2
length: 15
size: NA
D: TRBD1
J: TRBJ2-5

DNA: TGTGCCAGCAGCACCTCTACGGGAGAGCAGTACTTC
CDR3: CASSTSTGEQYF
V: TRBV7-2
length: 12
size: NA
D: NA
J: TRBJ2-5

DNA: TGTGCCAGCAGTTACTTGAGGCAAGGACACTACGAGCAGTACTTC
CDR3: CASSYLRQGHYEQYF
V: TRBV6-5
length: 15
size: NA
D: NA
J: TRBJ2-7

DNA: TGTGCCACCAGCAGAGATGTTATCCGGCGGGACAGCCCCTACGAGCAGTACTTC
CDR3: CATSRDVIRRDSPYEQYF
V: TRBV15
length: 18
size: few
D: NA
J: TRBJ2-7

DNA: TGTGCCAGCAGCTTGTACTCGCGGACGGGGGATACGCAGTATTTT
CDR3: CASSLYSRTGDTQYF
V: TRBV5-5
length: 15
size: NA
D: NA
J: TRBJ2-3

DNA: TGCGCCAGCAGCGGACTAGCGGGAGCCCAAAACATTCAGTACTTC
CDR3: CASSGLAGAQNIQYF
V: TRBV5-1
length: 15
size: few
D: TRBD2
J: TRBJ2-4

DNA: TGTGCCAGCAGCCCGCCCCCTTTAGGGAACGGGGAGCTGTTTTTT
CDR3: CASSPPPLGNGELFF
V: TRBV27
length: 15
size: NA
D: NA
J: TRBJ2-2

DNA: TGCGCCAGCCGTCTTCAGGGGGCGGGTGGCTACACCTTC
CDR3: CASRLQGAGGYTF
V: TRBV5-1
length: 13
size: few
D: TRBD1
J: TRBJ1-2

DNA: TGCAGTGCTAGAAGTGTGGCAAACACTGAAGCTTTCTTT
CDR3: CSARSVANTEAFF
V: TRBV20-1
length: 13
size: NA
D: NA
J: TRBJ1-1

DNA: TGTGCCAGCAGCCAATATAAGGGCAATGAGCAGTTCTTC
CDR3: CASSQYKGNEQFF
V: TRBV16
length: 13
size: NA
D: NA
J: TRBJ2-1

DNA: TGTGCCAGCAGTTGGGGAACCCAGGCCAAAAACATTCAGTACTTC
CDR3: CASSWGTQAKNIQYF
V: TRBV12-3/TRBV12-4
length: 15
size: few
D: NA
J: TRBJ2-4

DNA: TGTGCCAGCACCGTAGGGTGGGACAGGGGTCCCTACGAGCAGTACTTC
CDR3: CASTVGWDRGPYEQYF
V: TRBV6-6
length: 16
size: few
D: TRBD1
J: TRBJ2-7

DNA: TGTGCCAGCAGCGTAGTAGGGACAGGGGGAGCCGAGCAGTACTTC
CDR3: CASSVVGTGGAEQYF
V: TRBV9
length: 15
size: few
D: TRBD1
J: TRBJ2-7

DNA: TGTGCCAGCCAACCAACGACAGGGAACTATGGCTACACCTTC
CDR3: CASQPTTGNYGYTF
V: TRBV27
length: 14
size: few
D: TRBD1
J: TRBJ1-2

DNA: TGTGCCTGGAGCCAAACCGGGGGAAACACCATATATTTT
CDR3: CAWSQTGGNTIYF
V: TRBV30
length: 13
size: few
D: NA
J: TRBJ1-3

DNA: TGTGCCAGCAGCGGAGGAGGGAACTCCTACGAGCAGTACTTC
CDR3: CASSGGGNSYEQYF
V: TRBV9
length: 14
size: NA
D: NA
J: TRBJ2-7

DNA: TGTGCCACCAGCAGAGTAAAACAGGCGCTAAATGAAAAACTGTTTTTT
CDR3: CATSRVKQALNEKLFF
V: TRBV15
length: 16
size: NA
D: NA
J: TRBJ1-4

DNA: TGCAGTGCCGATTCCACAGGGGAAGCAGATACGCAGTATTTT
CDR3: CSADSTGEADTQYF
V: TRBV20-1
length: 14
size: few
D: TRBD1
J: TRBJ2-3

DNA: TGTGCCAGCAGTGAAGGAGAAGGGGGTCCTGGGCAGTTCTTC
CDR3: CASSEGEGGPGQFF
V: TRBV6-1
length: 14
size: once
D: NA
J: TRBJ2-1

DNA: TGTGCCAGCAGCCAAGATAAAGCGGGGAGGGAGTTCTTC
CDR3: CASSQDKAGREFF
V: TRBV4-2
length: 13
size: few
D: TRBD2
J: TRBJ2-1

DNA: TGTGTCAGCAGTTTATCCCCGAAACAAGAGACCCAGTACTTC
CDR3: CVSSLSPKQETQYF
V: TRBV28
length: 14
size: NA
D: NA
J: TRBJ2-5

DNA: TGTGCCAGCAGTCCGACTAGCGGAGACTACGAGCAGTACTTC
CDR3: CASSPTSGDYEQYF
V: TRBV6-6
length: 14
size: NA
D: TRBD2
J: TRBJ2-7

DNA: TGCAGTGCCGCCGCAGACTATTACTATGGCTACACCTTC
CDR3: CSAAADYYYGYTF
V: TRBV20-1
length: 13
size: many
D: NA
J: TRBJ1-2

DNA: TGCAGCGCCGGATTTGCGGGAGTAAATGAGCAGTTCTTC
CDR3: CSAGFAGVNEQFF
V: TRBV29-1
length: 13
size: few
D: TRBD2
J: TRBJ2-1

DNA: TGCGCCAGCAGCCAAGTCACAGGGATACCGAATGAAAAACTGTTTTTT
CDR3: CASSQVTGIPNEKLFF
V: TRBV4-1
length: 16
size: NA
D: NA
J: TRBJ1-4

DNA: TGTGCCAGCAGTGTTAAGGGGGGCAATCAGCCCCAGCATTTT
CDR3: CASSVKGGNQPQHF
V: TRBV6-1
length: 14
size: NA
D: NA
J: TRBJ1-5

DNA: TGCGCCAGCAGCCCCCGTCCCGGGACGGTCGCCTACGAGCAGTACTTC
CDR3: CASSPRPGTVAYEQYF
V: TRBV5-1
length: 16
size: few
D: NA
J: TRBJ2-7

DNA: TGTGCCAGCACCATGACCCGGGCAGCGAACTATGGCTACACCTTC
CDR3: CASTMTRAANYGYTF
V: TRBV7-2
length: 15
size: NA
D: NA
J: TRBJ1-2

DNA: TGTGCCAGCAGTGAACGAGGCAGGAGGAACTATGGCTACACCTTC
CDR3: CASSERGRRNYGYTF
V: TRBV2
length: 15
size: NA
D: NA
J: TRBJ1-2

DNA: TGTGCCACCGACAGGGGAGGGAACTACAATGAGCAGTTCTTC
CDR3: CATDRGGNYNEQFF
V: TRBV7-2
length: 14
size: NA
D: NA
J: TRBJ2-1

DNA: TGTGCCAGCAGTTCCAGGGCTCACTATGGCTACACCTTC
CDR3: CASSSRAHYGYTF
V: TRBV12-3/TRBV12-4
length: 13
size: few
D: NA
J: TRBJ1-2

DNA: TGTGCCAGCAGGTTCCAGGGACTCCACGAGCAGTACTTC
CDR3: CASRFQGLHEQYF
V: TRBV12-3/TRBV12-4
length: 13
size: NA
D: NA
J: TRBJ2-7

DNA: TGTGCCAGCAGCGACAACTCCCGACGAGAGACCCAGTACTTC
CDR3: CASSDNSRRETQYF
V: TRBV12-3/TRBV12-4
length: 14
size: NA
D: NA
J: TRBJ2-5

DNA: TGCGCCAGCAGCTTACTAGCGGGGCCCTTGTATGAGCAGTTCTTC
CDR3: CASSLLAGPLYEQFF
V: TRBV5-1
length: 15
size: few
D: TRBD2
J: TRBJ2-1

DNA: TGTGCCTGCGGGGAGGTCAATCAGCCCCAGCATTTT
CDR3: CACGEVNQPQHF
V: TRBV10-3
length: 12
size: NA
D: NA
J: TRBJ1-5

DNA: TGCAGTGCTAGGACCGGGACAGGGGTCGGGAGCAATCAGCCCCAGCATTTT
CDR3: CSARTGTGVGSNQPQHF
V: TRBV20-1
length: 17
size: few
D: TRBD1
J: TRBJ1-5

DNA: TGCGCCAGCAGGGGAGAGGGGGGAGAGACCCAGTACTTC
CDR3: CASRGEGGETQYF
V: TRBV4-1
length: 13
size: few
D: NA
J: TRBJ2-5

DNA: TGTGCCAGCAGGACCGTGGATACCTACGAGCAGTACTTC
CDR3: CASRTVDTYEQYF
V: TRBV28
length: 13
size: NA
D: NA
J: TRBJ2-7

DNA: TGTGCCAGCAGCCGGGGGACAGGGGGGCTCTACAATGAGCAGTTCTTC
CDR3: CASSRGTGGLYNEQFF
V: TRBV12-3/TRBV12-4
length: 16
size: NA
D: TRBD1
J: TRBJ2-1

DNA: TGTGCCACCAGCAAGCGACTAGCGGCTAGCACAGATACGCAGTATTTT
CDR3: CATSKRLAASTDTQYF
V: TRBV15
length: 16
size: NA
D: TRBD2
J: TRBJ2-3

DNA: TGCAGCGCCTCACCGGCCTCAACTAATGAAAAACTGTTTTTT
CDR3: CSASPASTNEKLFF
V: TRBV29-1
length: 14
size: NA
D: NA
J: TRBJ1-4

DNA: TGTGCCAGCGTGGACGGAAACAATGAGCAGTTCTTC
CDR3: CASVDGNNEQFF
V: TRBV27
length: 12
size: few
D: NA
J: TRBJ2-1

DNA: TGTGCCAGCAGTGACCTGACAGGGTATGAGCAGTTCTTC
CDR3: CASSDLTGYEQFF
V: TRBV6-2/TRBV6-3
length: 13
size: NA
D: TRBD1
J: TRBJ2-1

DNA: TGCGCCAGTCAGACAGGGAATCAAGAGACCCAGTACTTC
CDR3: CASQTGNQETQYF
V: TRBV5-1
length: 13
size: NA
D: TRBD1
J: TRBJ2-5

DNA: TGCAGCGTTGAAGTGGGTTGGGGGGGCAACGAGCAGTACTTC
CDR3: CSVEVGWGGNEQYF
V: TRBV29-1
length: 14
size: NA
D: NA
J: TRBJ2-7

DNA: TGTGCCAGCAGCGCCCTTGGGCTAGCGGGAGTGGAGCAGTTCTTC
CDR3: CASSALGLAGVEQFF
V: TRBV9
length: 15
size: NA
D: TRBD2
J: TRBJ2-1

DNA: TGCAGCGTTAAGGGGCAGGGTAGGGGCACTGAAGCTTTCTTT
CDR3: CSVKGQGRGTEAFF
V: TRBV29-1
length: 14
size: NA
D: NA
J: TRBJ1-1

DNA: TGCAGCGTCCTGGGGACAGCAAACTATGGCTACACCTTC
CDR3: CSVLGTANYGYTF
V: TRBV29-1
length: 13
size: few
D: TRBD1
J: TRBJ1-2

DNA: TGTGCCAGCAGTTTTTCCAGGGCGCGGGAGCAGTACTTC
CDR3: CASSFSRAREQYF
V: TRBV12-3/TRBV12-4
length: 13
size: NA
D: TRBD2
J: TRBJ2-4

DNA: TGCGCCAGCAGCCATCCAGCGGGAGCCGAAGAGACCCAGTACTTC
CDR3: CASSHPAGAEETQYF
V: TRBV5-1
length: 15
size: NA
D: TRBD2
J: TRBJ2-5

DNA: TGCAGTGCTATGAGCGAGCTCTCCTACAATGAGCAGTTCTTC
CDR3: CSAMSELSYNEQFF
V: TRBV20-1
length: 14
size: few
D: NA
J: TRBJ2-1

DNA: TGTGCCAGCAGCCTTACTAGCGGGAAAAAGACCCAGTACTTC
CDR3: CASSLTSGKKTQYF
V: TRBV7-2
length: 14
size: few
D: TRBD2
J: TRBJ2-5

DNA: TGCAGTGCTAGAGATCCCGGACAGTACACAGATACGCAGTATTTT
CDR3: CSARDPGQYTDTQYF
V: TRBV20-1
length: 15
size: few
D: NA
J: TRBJ2-3

DNA: TGCAGTGCTAGGGAAAACCGACCCAATCAGCCCCAGCATTTT
CDR3: CSARENRPNQPQHF
V: TRBV20-1
length: 14
size: NA
D: NA
J: TRBJ1-5

DNA: TGTGCCAGCTCGGGCAAGGGAGAACCAAACTATGGCTACACCTTC
CDR3: CASSGKGEPNYGYTF
V: TRBV11-1
length: 15
size: NA
D: NA
J: TRBJ1-2

DNA: TGTGCCAGCAGTTCTACGCATAGCAATCAGCCCCAGCATTTT
CDR3: CASSSTHSNQPQHF
V: TRBV6-5
length: 14
size: NA
D: NA
J: TRBJ1-5